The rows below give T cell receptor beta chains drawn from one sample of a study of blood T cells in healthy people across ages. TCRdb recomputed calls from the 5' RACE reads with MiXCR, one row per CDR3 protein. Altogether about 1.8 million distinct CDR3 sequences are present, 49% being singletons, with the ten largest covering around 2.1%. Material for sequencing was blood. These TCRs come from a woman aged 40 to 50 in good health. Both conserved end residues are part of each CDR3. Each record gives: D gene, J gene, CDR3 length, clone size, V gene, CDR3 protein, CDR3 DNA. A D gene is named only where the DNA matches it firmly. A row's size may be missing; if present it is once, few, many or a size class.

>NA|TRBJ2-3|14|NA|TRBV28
CATKTALSTDTQYF
TGTGCCACAAAAACTGCGCTGAGCACAGATACGCAGTATTTT
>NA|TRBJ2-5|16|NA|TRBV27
CASSRERGPHQETQYF
TGTGCCAGCAGTCGAGAAAGGGGACCGCACCAAGAGACCCAGTACTTC
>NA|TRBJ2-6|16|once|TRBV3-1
CASSEETGPGANVRTF
TGTGCCAGCAGCGAAGAAACAGGGCCTGGGGCCAACGTCCGGACTTTC
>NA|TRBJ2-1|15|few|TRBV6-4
CASSDSGRGHNEQFF
TGTGCCAGCAGTGACTCGGGCAGGGGTCACAATGAGCAGTTCTTC
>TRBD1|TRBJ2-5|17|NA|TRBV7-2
CAGSLFIWGQAKETQYF
TGTGCCGGCAGCTTATTCATTTGGGGACAGGCTAAAGAGACCCAGTACTTC
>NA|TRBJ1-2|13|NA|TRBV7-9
CASSFYSNYGYTF
TGTGCCAGCAGCTTTTACAGTAACTATGGCTACACCTTC
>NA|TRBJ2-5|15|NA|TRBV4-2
CASGERVGTQETQYF
TGTGCCAGCGGTGAGAGGGTTGGAACTCAAGAGACCCAGTACTTC
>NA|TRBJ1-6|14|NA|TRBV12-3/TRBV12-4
CASRITAYNSPLHF
TGTGCCAGTAGAATAACCGCGTATAATTCACCCCTCCACTTT
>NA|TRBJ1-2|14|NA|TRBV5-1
CASSLGRTTDGYTF
TGCGCCAGCAGCTTGGGGCGGACGACAGATGGCTACACCTTC
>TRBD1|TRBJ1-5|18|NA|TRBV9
CASSRRPDRAGLNQPQHF
TGTGCCAGCAGCCGACGACCAGACAGGGCCGGGTTGAATCAGCCCCAGCATTTT
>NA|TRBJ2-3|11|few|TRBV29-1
CSVPQVDTQYF
TGCAGCGTTCCACAGGTGGATACGCAGTATTTT
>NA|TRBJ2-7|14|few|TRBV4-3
CASSQDPGRYEQYF
TGCGCCAGCAGCCAAGATCCCGGCCGGTACGAGCAGTACTTC
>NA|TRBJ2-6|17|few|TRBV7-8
CASSLSPPGSGANVLTF
TGTGCCAGCAGCTTATCCCCCCCGGGCTCTGGGGCCAACGTCCTGACTTTC
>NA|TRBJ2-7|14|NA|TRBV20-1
CSARGPWDTYEQYF
TGCAGTGCTAGGGGGCCCTGGGACACCTACGAGCAGTACTTC
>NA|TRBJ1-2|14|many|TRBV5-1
CASSSLGRSYGYTF
TGCGCCAGCAGCTCATTAGGGCGGAGCTATGGCTACACCTTC
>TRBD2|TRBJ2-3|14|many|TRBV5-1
CASSWSASGGTQYF
TGCGCCAGCAGCTGGAGCGCGTCGGGAGGTACGCAGTATTTT
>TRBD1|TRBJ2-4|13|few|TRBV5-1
CASSLRTGYIQYF
TGCGCCAGCAGCTTAAGGACAGGGTACATTCAGTACTTC
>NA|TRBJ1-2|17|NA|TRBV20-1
CSAREQRNRVVLTGYTF
TGCAGTGCTAGAGAGCAGAGGAACAGGGTAGTGTTGACTGGCTACACCTTC
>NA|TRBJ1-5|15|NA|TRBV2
CASRAGTNSNQPQHF
TGTGCCAGCAGGGCCGGGACTAATAGCAATCAGCCCCAGCATTTT
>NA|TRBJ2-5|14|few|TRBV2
CASILAGFKETQYF
TGTGCCAGCATCCTCGCAGGGTTCAAAGAGACCCAGTACTTC
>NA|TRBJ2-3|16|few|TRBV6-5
CASSYESAHAVDTQYF
TGTGCCAGCAGTTACGAGTCAGCCCATGCGGTAGATACGCAGTATTTT
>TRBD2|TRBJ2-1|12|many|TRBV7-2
CASGGAYNEQFF
TGTGCCAGCGGGGGGGCCTACAATGAGCAGTTCTTC
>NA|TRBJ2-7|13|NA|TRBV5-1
CASSWDASYEQYF
TGCGCCAGCAGTTGGGACGCCTCCTACGAGCAGTACTTC
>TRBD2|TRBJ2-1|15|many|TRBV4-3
CASSQVAGGPNEQFF
TGCGCCAGCAGCCAAGTAGCGGGGGGGCCAAATGAGCAGTTCTTC
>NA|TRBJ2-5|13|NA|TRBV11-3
CASSISGAGTQYF
TGTGCCAGCAGCATTAGCGGAGCAGGGACCCAGTACTTC
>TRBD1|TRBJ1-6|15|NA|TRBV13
CASSLGIGGNSPLHF
TGTGCCAGCAGCTTAGGTATAGGGGGCAATTCACCCCTCCACTTT
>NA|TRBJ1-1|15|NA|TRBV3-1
CASSPHSGVNTEAFF
TGTGCCAGCAGCCCACACTCGGGGGTGAACACTGAAGCTTTCTTT
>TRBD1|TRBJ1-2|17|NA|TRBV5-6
CASSFRGQGFANYGYTF
TGTGCCAGCAGCTTCCGGGGACAGGGTTTTGCTAACTATGGCTACACCTTC
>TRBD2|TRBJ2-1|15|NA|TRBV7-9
CASSNLAGAVNEQFF
TGTGCCAGCAGTAACCTAGCGGGGGCCGTTAATGAGCAGTTCTTC
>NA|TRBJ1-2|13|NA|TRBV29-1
CSVLTGNNYGYTF
TGCAGCGTTCTAACAGGGAATAACTATGGCTACACCTTC
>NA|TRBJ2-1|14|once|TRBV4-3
CASSQERIYNEQFF
TGCGCCAGCAGCCAAGAGAGGATTTACAATGAGCAGTTCTTC
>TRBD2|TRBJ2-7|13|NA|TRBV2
CVSGGDGSYEQYF
TGTGTCAGCGGGGGGGACGGCTCCTACGAGCAGTACTTC
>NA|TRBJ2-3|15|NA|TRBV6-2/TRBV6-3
CASTRQTLSTDTQYF
TGTGCCAGCACCCGACAGACACTTTCCACAGATACGCAGTATTTT
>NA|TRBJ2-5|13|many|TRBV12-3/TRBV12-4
CASSFGLEETQYF
TGTGCCAGCAGTTTCGGATTAGAAGAGACCCAGTACTTC
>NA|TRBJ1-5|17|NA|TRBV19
CASSIELRVQENQPQHF
TGTGCCAGTAGTATAGAACTTAGGGTACAGGAAAATCAGCCCCAGCATTTT
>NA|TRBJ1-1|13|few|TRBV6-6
CASGIVTGTEAFF
TGTGCCAGCGGGATAGTCACCGGCACTGAAGCTTTCTTT
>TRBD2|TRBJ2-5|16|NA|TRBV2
CASSDGQRGGGKTQYF
TGTGCCAGCAGTGACGGGCAGCGGGGGGGCGGAAAGACCCAGTACTTC
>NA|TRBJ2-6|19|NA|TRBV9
CASSVGAVLSSVGANVLTF
TGTGCCAGCAGCGTAGGGGCAGTGTTATCCTCGGTTGGGGCCAACGTCCTGACTTTC
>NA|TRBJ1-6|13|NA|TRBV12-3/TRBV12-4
CASSFEGDSPLHF
TGTGCCAGCAGTTTTGAGGGTGATTCACCCCTCCACTTT
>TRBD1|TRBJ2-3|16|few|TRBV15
CATSKTGGYGTDTQYF
TGTGCCACCTCAAAGACAGGGGGCTATGGCACAGATACGCAGTATTTT
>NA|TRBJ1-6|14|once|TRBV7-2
CASSINRNNSPLHF
TGTGCCAGCAGCATCAACAGAAATAATTCACCCCTCCACTTT
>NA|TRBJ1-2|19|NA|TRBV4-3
CASSQDWDHRTPGRYGYTF
TGCGCCAGCAGCCAAGATTGGGACCACAGGACGCCCGGCCGCTATGGCTACACCTTC
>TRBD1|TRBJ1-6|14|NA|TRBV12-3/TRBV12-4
CASSPQGDNSPLHF
TGTGCCAGCAGTCCACAGGGGGATAATTCACCCCTCCACTTT
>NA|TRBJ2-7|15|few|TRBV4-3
CASSQEADSQYEQYF
TGCGCCAGCAGCCAAGAAGCGGACAGCCAGTACGAGCAGTACTTC
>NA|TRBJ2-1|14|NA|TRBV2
CASREGTVYNEQFF
TGTGCCAGCAGGGAGGGGACGGTGTACAATGAGCAGTTCTTC
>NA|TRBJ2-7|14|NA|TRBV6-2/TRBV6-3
CASTPSGVPHEQYF
TGTGCCAGCACCCCCTCGGGGGTTCCCCACGAGCAGTACTTC
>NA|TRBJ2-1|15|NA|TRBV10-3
CAISDAGTPQYEQFF
TGTGCCATCAGTGATGCCGGGACACCCCAATATGAGCAGTTCTTC
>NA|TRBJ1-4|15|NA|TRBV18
CASSGNKATNEKLFF
TGTGCCAGCTCAGGCAACAAGGCAACTAATGAAAAACTGTTTTTT
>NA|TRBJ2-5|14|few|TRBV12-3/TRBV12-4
CASSLRDEVGTQYF
TGTGCCAGCAGTTTGCGGGACGAGGTTGGAACCCAGTACTTC
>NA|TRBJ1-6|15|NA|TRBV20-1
CSARPGEAYNSPLHF
TGCAGTGCTAGACCCGGGGAGGCCTATAATTCACCCCTCCACTTT
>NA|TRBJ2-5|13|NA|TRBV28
CASRASGVNEQYF
TGTGCCAGCAGGGCGTCAGGGGTCAATGAGCAGTACTTC
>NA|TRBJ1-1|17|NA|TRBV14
CASSQFGLNSLDTEAFF
TGTGCCAGCAGCCAGTTCGGCCTAAACTCTCTAGACACTGAAGCTTTCTTT
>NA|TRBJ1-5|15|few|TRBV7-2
CASSLDGTGNQPQHF
TGTGCCAGCAGCTTAGATGGGACGGGGAATCAGCCCCAGCATTTT